This entry features one T cell receptor (beta chain) sequence. The CDR3 sequence is 16 residues long. With 0 bases removed from V and 5 bases from J, the gap between germline ends came to 13 bases. The data belong to a study of blood T cell repertoires in COVID-19. Sequenced by immunoSEQ multiplex PCR; TCRdb stores in-frame clones only, minus some. Among roughly 150,000 clones, roughly 80% were seen once, and the ten largest hold about 8.6%. Material: peripheral blood. The clonotype originates from a man aged 45-60 years with active or convalescent COVID-19. This chain connects TRBV23-1 to TRBJ1-4, with D maybe TRBD1 (6 bases). TRBV23-1 is reported as an ORF; its role is uncertain. The CDR3 region has the DNA TGCGCCAGCAGTCAATCTGAAGGACAGAAGAATGAAAAACTGTTTTTT. Protein sequence: CASSQSEGQKNEKLFF.